These T cell receptor beta chains were read from a single sample in a study of blood T cell repertoires in COVID-19. The table came from immunoSEQ multiplex PCR; TCRdb's copy has only in-frame clones and leaves some out. The profile covers tens of thousands of clones, with roughly 87% appearing a single time and 7.2% taken by the ten largest. Sequencing used peripheral blood. The receptors originated from a human donor in a cohort sampled during active COVID-19. Both conserved end residues are part of each CDR3. Fields, in order: J gene, D gene, clone size, V gene, CDR3 length, CDR3 DNA, CDR3 protein. The D gene is left open where the match is weak. Only part of the rows carry a size: once, few, many, or a class if the clone is expanded.

J gene: TRBJ2-7
D gene: .
clone size: .
V gene: TRBV6-1
CDR3 length: 13
CDR3 DNA: TGTGCCAGCAGTGAAAGGGGGTGGTACGAGCAGTACTTC
CDR3 protein: CASSERGWYEQYF

J gene: TRBJ2-3
D gene: .
clone size: .
V gene: TRBV27
CDR3 length: 16
CDR3 DNA: TGTGCCAGCAGTTCACCTTTTGGGCAGGGAACAGATACGCAGTATTTT
CDR3 protein: CASSSPFGQGTDTQYF

J gene: TRBJ2-7
D gene: TRBD1
clone size: .
V gene: TRBV9
CDR3 length: 15
CDR3 DNA: TGTGCCAGCAGCGTAGCCGGAACAGGGGGGAACGAGCAGTACTTC
CDR3 protein: CASSVAGTGGNEQYF

J gene: TRBJ1-2
D gene: .
clone size: .
V gene: TRBV19
CDR3 length: 13
CDR3 DNA: TGTGCCATCGAAGGGAGGGGCGGCTATGGCTACACCTTC
CDR3 protein: CAIEGRGGYGYTF

J gene: TRBJ2-7
D gene: .
clone size: .
V gene: TRBV10-3
CDR3 length: 14
CDR3 DNA: TGTGCCATCAGTGAGGGAGGGCCCTCCTACGAGCAGTACTTC
CDR3 protein: CAISEGGPSYEQYF

J gene: TRBJ2-1
D gene: .
clone size: .
V gene: TRBV4-1
CDR3 length: 16
CDR3 DNA: TGCGCCAGCAGCCAAGTTGCGGCGAGCTCCTACAATGAGCAGTTCTTC
CDR3 protein: CASSQVAASSYNEQFF

J gene: TRBJ2-7
D gene: TRBD1
clone size: once
V gene: TRBV29-1
CDR3 length: 12
CDR3 DNA: TGCAGCGTTGGACAGGGTTTGGAAGAGCAGTACTTC
CDR3 protein: CSVGQGLEEQYF

J gene: TRBJ2-2
D gene: TRBD2
clone size: .
V gene: TRBV19
CDR3 length: 16
CDR3 DNA: TGTGCCAGTAGTAGGGGGACTAGCGGGAACACCGGGGAGCTGTTTTTT
CDR3 protein: CASSRGTSGNTGELFF

J gene: TRBJ2-1
D gene: .
clone size: .
V gene: TRBV28
CDR3 length: 14
CDR3 DNA: TGTGCCAGCAGTAGGGCTAGCGAATACAATGAGCAGTTCTTC
CDR3 protein: CASSRASEYNEQFF

J gene: TRBJ1-1
D gene: TRBD1
clone size: .
V gene: TRBV2
CDR3 length: 18
CDR3 DNA: TGTGCCAGCAGCCCGTTATCAGGGGGGCAGCTGGTGAACACTGAAGCTTTCTTT
CDR3 protein: CASSPLSGGQLVNTEAFF

J gene: TRBJ2-7
D gene: .
clone size: .
V gene: TRBV28
CDR3 length: 15
CDR3 DNA: TGTGCCAGCAGTTTTTCAGGGGATGTACATTACGAGCAGTACTTC
CDR3 protein: CASSFSGDVHYEQYF

J gene: TRBJ1-1
D gene: .
clone size: few
V gene: TRBV9
CDR3 length: 13
CDR3 DNA: TGTGCCAGCAGCGGTCCAGGGAACACTGAAGCTTTCTTT
CDR3 protein: CASSGPGNTEAFF

J gene: TRBJ1-1
D gene: TRBD1
clone size: .
V gene: TRBV2
CDR3 length: 12
CDR3 DNA: TGTGCCAGCAGTGAGTACAGGGGCCTGGCTTTCTTT
CDR3 protein: CASSEYRGLAFF

J gene: TRBJ2-1
D gene: TRBD1
clone size: .
V gene: TRBV14
CDR3 length: 16
CDR3 DNA: TGTGCCAGCAGCCAAGATCCGGGACAGGGGGACAATGAGCAGTTCTTC
CDR3 protein: CASSQDPGQGDNEQFF

J gene: TRBJ1-5
D gene: .
clone size: .
V gene: TRBV25-1
CDR3 length: 15
CDR3 DNA: TGTGCCAGCAGTGACAGGACGGGAGGCAATCAGCCCCAGCATTTT
CDR3 protein: CASSDRTGGNQPQHF

J gene: TRBJ1-2
D gene: .
clone size: .
V gene: TRBV11-2
CDR3 length: 13
CDR3 DNA: TGTGCCAGCAGCTTAAGATGGGAGGCGGGCTACACCTTC
CDR3 protein: CASSLRWEAGYTF

J gene: TRBJ2-4
D gene: .
clone size: .
V gene: TRBV4-2
CDR3 length: 13
CDR3 DNA: TGTGCCAGCAGCCAAGCCACTAGCTTTCACAAGTACTTC
CDR3 protein: CASSQATSFHKYF

J gene: TRBJ2-7
D gene: TRBD1
clone size: .
V gene: TRBV27
CDR3 length: 16
CDR3 DNA: TGTGCCAGCAGTATATCGCCGGGACAGCGGCAATACGAGCAGTACTTC
CDR3 protein: CASSISPGQRQYEQYF

J gene: TRBJ1-1
D gene: .
clone size: .
V gene: TRBV10-2
CDR3 length: 14
CDR3 DNA: TGCGCCAGCAGTGAGGTGGGCATGAACACTGAAGCTTTCTTT
CDR3 protein: CASSEVGMNTEAFF

J gene: TRBJ1-5
D gene: .
clone size: .
V gene: TRBV7-8
CDR3 length: 15
CDR3 DNA: TGTGCTGCTGGTGATGGGCGGGCCCGCAATCAGCCCCAGCATTTT
CDR3 protein: CAAGDGRARNQPQHF

J gene: TRBJ2-5
D gene: .
clone size: once
V gene: TRBV27
CDR3 length: 15
CDR3 DNA: TGTGCCAGCAGTCCCGCGTTGACTAGTGCGGAGACCCAGTACTTC
CDR3 protein: CASSPALTSAETQYF

J gene: TRBJ1-2
D gene: .
clone size: .
V gene: TRBV30
CDR3 length: 17
CDR3 DNA: TGTGCCTGGATAGGGGGGAGGGGCAGGCTCCTCTCCTATGGCTACACCTTC
CDR3 protein: CAWIGGRGRLLSYGYTF

J gene: TRBJ2-2
D gene: TRBD1
clone size: .
V gene: TRBV19
CDR3 length: 15
CDR3 DNA: TGTGCCAGTAGTAGGGCCGACAGGGGGCGCGGGGAGCTGTTTTTT
CDR3 protein: CASSRADRGRGELFF

J gene: TRBJ2-1
D gene: TRBD1
clone size: .
V gene: TRBV7-6
CDR3 length: 15
CDR3 DNA: TGTGCCAGCAGAAGAGCAGGGGACAGCTACAATGAGCAGTTCTTC
CDR3 protein: CASRRAGDSYNEQFF

J gene: TRBJ1-5
D gene: TRBD1
clone size: .
V gene: TRBV2
CDR3 length: 15
CDR3 DNA: TGTGCCAGCAGCCGGGGACAGGGAGCCGATCAGCCCCAGCATTTT
CDR3 protein: CASSRGQGADQPQHF

J gene: TRBJ1-2
D gene: TRBD1
clone size: .
V gene: TRBV30
CDR3 length: 13
CDR3 DNA: TGTGCCTGGCTGGGACAGGGTAGCTATGGCTACACCTTC
CDR3 protein: CAWLGQGSYGYTF

J gene: TRBJ2-5
D gene: .
clone size: .
V gene: TRBV5-1
CDR3 length: 14
CDR3 DNA: TGCGCCAGCAGCCTGGTCGGGACTTGGGAGACCCAGTACTTC
CDR3 protein: CASSLVGTWETQYF

J gene: TRBJ2-7
D gene: .
clone size: few
V gene: TRBV28
CDR3 length: 17
CDR3 DNA: TGTGCCAGCAGTTTCAACCCCTGGGGGCAGAGCTCCTACGAGCAGTACTTC
CDR3 protein: CASSFNPWGQSSYEQYF

J gene: TRBJ2-1
D gene: .
clone size: .
V gene: TRBV6-5
CDR3 length: 15
CDR3 DNA: TGTGCCAGCGGCATTAGCGGAGAGATTTACAATGAGCAGTTCTTC
CDR3 protein: CASGISGEIYNEQFF

J gene: TRBJ2-3
D gene: TRBD2
clone size: .
V gene: TRBV11-2
CDR3 length: 15
CDR3 DNA: TGTGCCAGCAGCCGCCTAGCGGGGGGGCCAGATACGCAGTATTTT
CDR3 protein: CASSRLAGGPDTQYF

J gene: TRBJ2-3
D gene: .
clone size: once
V gene: TRBV19
CDR3 length: 15
CDR3 DNA: TGTGCCAGTAGTATAGGAGGGCCTAGCACAGATACGCAGTATTTT
CDR3 protein: CASSIGGPSTDTQYF

J gene: TRBJ2-5
D gene: TRBD2
clone size: .
V gene: TRBV5-8
CDR3 length: 16
CDR3 DNA: TGTGCCAGCAGCTTGGGGACGCTAGCGGGGGAAGAGACCCAGTACTTC
CDR3 protein: CASSLGTLAGEETQYF

J gene: TRBJ1-4
D gene: TRBD1
clone size: .
V gene: TRBV15
CDR3 length: 15
CDR3 DNA: TGTGCCACCAGCGGGGGGACAGGCCGTAATGAAAAACTGTTTTTT
CDR3 protein: CATSGGTGRNEKLFF

J gene: TRBJ2-1
D gene: TRBD1
clone size: .
V gene: TRBV6-5
CDR3 length: 14
CDR3 DNA: TGTGCCAGCAGTCCGACAGGGTTAGGCAATGAGCAGTTCTTC
CDR3 protein: CASSPTGLGNEQFF

J gene: TRBJ2-7
D gene: TRBD2
clone size: .
V gene: TRBV23-1
CDR3 length: 19
CDR3 DNA: TGCGCCAGCAGTCAACCCACCTCCCGGTCTAGCGGGGGAGGATACGAGCAGTACTTC
CDR3 protein: CASSQPTSRSSGGGYEQYF

J gene: TRBJ2-7
D gene: .
clone size: .
V gene: TRBV27
CDR3 length: 17
CDR3 DNA: TGTGCCAGCAGTTTAAAGCCCACAGGGACCTTCCACTACGAGCAGTACTTC
CDR3 protein: CASSLKPTGTFHYEQYF

J gene: TRBJ2-1
D gene: .
clone size: .
V gene: TRBV5-1
CDR3 length: 14
CDR3 DNA: TGCGCCAGCAGCATGACTTGGCGGCCCGATGAGCAGTTCTTC
CDR3 protein: CASSMTWRPDEQFF

J gene: TRBJ2-4
D gene: TRBD1
clone size: .
V gene: TRBV27
CDR3 length: 20
CDR3 DNA: TGTGCCAGCAGTCCCCGTCCGGGACAGGCCTTTCTTTTAGCCAAAAACATTCAGTACTTC
CDR3 protein: CASSPRPGQAFLLAKNIQYF

J gene: TRBJ2-1
D gene: TRBD2
clone size: .
V gene: TRBV5-6
CDR3 length: 16
CDR3 DNA: TGTGCCAGCAGCTTGGTCGTGTCGGGCGGGAGTTCTGAGCAGTTCTTC
CDR3 protein: CASSLVVSGGSSEQFF

J gene: TRBJ2-3
D gene: TRBD2
clone size: .
V gene: TRBV7-3
CDR3 length: 14
CDR3 DNA: TGTGCCAGCAGCTCACGCGGGAGGCTAGATACGCAGTATTTT
CDR3 protein: CASSSRGRLDTQYF

J gene: TRBJ2-5
D gene: .
clone size: .
V gene: TRBV6-6
CDR3 length: 12
CDR3 DNA: TGTGCCAGCGGGGGACTCCAAGAGACCCAGTACTTC
CDR3 protein: CASGGLQETQYF

J gene: TRBJ2-3
D gene: TRBD2
clone size: .
V gene: TRBV11-2
CDR3 length: 16
CDR3 DNA: TGTGCCAGCACCAACAGACTAGCGGGGGGCACAGATACGCAGTATTTT
CDR3 protein: CASTNRLAGGTDTQYF

J gene: TRBJ2-3
D gene: .
clone size: .
V gene: TRBV5-4
CDR3 length: 15
CDR3 DNA: TGTGCCAGCAGCTTGGTAGATATTTCCACAGATACGCAGTATTTT
CDR3 protein: CASSLVDISTDTQYF

J gene: TRBJ1-5
D gene: TRBD1
clone size: medium-sized
V gene: TRBV2
CDR3 length: 15
CDR3 DNA: TGTGCCAGCAGTACCGACAGGGGCGGAGGGCAGCCCCAGCATTTT
CDR3 protein: CASSTDRGGGQPQHF

J gene: TRBJ1-2
D gene: .
clone size: .
V gene: TRBV28
CDR3 length: 14
CDR3 DNA: TGTGCCAGCAGTCAACAGGGAATCAACTATGGCTACACCTTC
CDR3 protein: CASSQQGINYGYTF

J gene: TRBJ1-6
D gene: TRBD1
clone size: .
V gene: TRBV5-6
CDR3 length: 15
CDR3 DNA: TGTGCCAGCAGCTCAGGGGGCGAGGAAAATTCACCCCTCCACTTT
CDR3 protein: CASSSGGEENSPLHF

J gene: TRBJ2-3
D gene: .
clone size: .
V gene: TRBV2
CDR3 length: 15
CDR3 DNA: TGTGCCAGCAGTGGAGTGGGAGGCGCCACAGATACGCAGTATTTT
CDR3 protein: CASSGVGGATDTQYF

J gene: TRBJ2-1
D gene: .
clone size: few
V gene: TRBV5-4
CDR3 length: 12
CDR3 DNA: TGTGCGAGCTCGGGGGAAAACAATGAGCAGTTCTTC
CDR3 protein: CASSGENNEQFF

J gene: TRBJ2-7
D gene: .
clone size: .
V gene: TRBV7-2
CDR3 length: 16
CDR3 DNA: TGTGCCAGCAGCTTAAGCAGCGGCTTCGTTTCCTACGAGCAGTACTTC
CDR3 protein: CASSLSSGFVSYEQYF

J gene: TRBJ1-2
D gene: TRBD1
clone size: .
V gene: TRBV4-1
CDR3 length: 14
CDR3 DNA: TGCGCCAGCAGCCAAGAGGGTTTGGGACAGGGAAGAACCTTC
CDR3 protein: CASSQEGLGQGRTF